This is a list of T cell receptor beta chains from one sample in a study of blood T cells in healthy people across ages. MiXCR, run by TCRdb on the 5' RACE reads, gives a single entry per CDR3 protein. In the table there are 780,000 or so distinct CDR3 sequences, roughly 53% of which are singletons. Specimen: blood. Receptors originate from a man aged 80 or over in good health. The CDR3 runs from the conserved cysteine through the conserved F or W. The order of the fields is D gene, clone size, J gene, V gene, CDR3 protein, CDR3 DNA. A D gene is named only where the DNA matches it firmly. Size is stated for part of the rows, as once, few or many counts, or as a class when the clone is expanded.

d_gene: NA; abundance: NA; j_gene: TRBJ2-1; v_gene: TRBV9; CDR3aa: CASSVGSDNEQFF; CDR3nt: TGTGCCAGCAGCGTAGGCTCCGACAATGAGCAGTTCTTC
d_gene: TRBD1; abundance: NA; j_gene: TRBJ2-7; v_gene: TRBV29-1; CDR3aa: CSVVTQGGGQGGYEQYF; CDR3nt: TGCAGCGTTGTAACACAGGGGGGTGGTCAGGGTGGCTACGAGCAGTACTTC
d_gene: TRBD1; abundance: NA; j_gene: TRBJ1-1; v_gene: TRBV29-1; CDR3aa: CSVGVGGGSTEAFF; CDR3nt: TGCAGCGTTGGGGTAGGGGGCGGAAGCACTGAAGCTTTCTTT
d_gene: NA; abundance: NA; j_gene: TRBJ1-2; v_gene: TRBV7-2; CDR3aa: CASSLDRQVHGYTF; CDR3nt: TGCGCCAGCAGCTTAGACCGACAGGTGCATGGCTACACCTTC
d_gene: TRBD2; abundance: NA; j_gene: TRBJ2-7; v_gene: TRBV20-1; CDR3aa: CSASLLAGVPYEQYF; CDR3nt: TGCAGTGCTAGCCTACTAGCGGGAGTCCCCTACGAGCAGTACTTC
d_gene: NA; abundance: NA; j_gene: TRBJ2-1; v_gene: TRBV20-1; CDR3aa: CSARARGGMGEQFF; CDR3nt: TGCAGTGCTAGAGCGCGAGGCGGGATGGGTGAGCAGTTCTTC
d_gene: NA; abundance: NA; j_gene: TRBJ2-6; v_gene: TRBV10-2; CDR3aa: CASSRGPGMGSGANVLTF; CDR3nt: TGCGCCAGCTCCCGAGGTCCAGGGATGGGCTCTGGGGCCAACGTCCTGACTTTC
d_gene: NA; abundance: few; j_gene: TRBJ2-1; v_gene: TRBV27; CDR3aa: CASNSRSRGVNEQFF; CDR3nt: TGTGCCAGCAATTCGAGGTCCAGGGGTGTCAATGAGCAGTTCTTC
d_gene: NA; abundance: NA; j_gene: TRBJ2-6; v_gene: TRBV6-1; CDR3aa: CASSGHAAGANVLTF; CDR3nt: TGTGCCAGCAGCGGACATGCGGCTGGGGCCAACGTCCTGACTTTC
d_gene: TRBD2; abundance: NA; j_gene: TRBJ2-7; v_gene: TRBV9; CDR3aa: CASSVGLTSGHSSYEQYF; CDR3nt: TGTGCCAGCAGCGTCGGATTAACTAGCGGGCATAGCTCCTACGAGCAGTACTTC
d_gene: NA; abundance: few; j_gene: TRBJ1-2; v_gene: TRBV30; CDR3aa: CAWSAAGVGYTF; CDR3nt: TGTGCCTGGAGCGCCGCCGGGGTAGGCTACACCTTC
d_gene: NA; abundance: few; j_gene: TRBJ2-3; v_gene: TRBV6-5; CDR3aa: CASSLYQGFRDTQYF; CDR3nt: TGTGCCAGCTCTCTATACCAGGGGTTTCGAGATACGCAGTATTTT
d_gene: NA; abundance: NA; j_gene: TRBJ2-1; v_gene: TRBV7-2; CDR3aa: CASSPRGNGIGRNEQFF; CDR3nt: TGTGCCAGCAGCCCTAGGGGTAACGGGATAGGTAGGAATGAGCAGTTCTTC
d_gene: NA; abundance: few; j_gene: TRBJ2-7; v_gene: TRBV6-1; CDR3aa: CASSPRKVAYEQYF; CDR3nt: TGTGCCAGCAGTCCCAGGAAGGTTGCCTACGAGCAGTACTTC
d_gene: TRBD2; abundance: NA; j_gene: TRBJ2-1; v_gene: TRBV20-1; CDR3aa: CSARDLRGGRAVNEQFF; CDR3nt: TGCAGTGCTAGAGATTTGAGGGGCGGGAGGGCCGTCAATGAGCAGTTCTTC
d_gene: NA; abundance: NA; j_gene: TRBJ2-3; v_gene: TRBV6-1; CDR3aa: CASSEARERGYF; CDR3nt: TGTGCCAGCAGTGAAGCGCGCGAGAGGGGGTATTTT
d_gene: NA; abundance: NA; j_gene: TRBJ2-5; v_gene: TRBV12-5; CDR3aa: CASGVQGRETQYF; CDR3nt: TGTGCTAGTGGTGTACAGGGGAGGGAGACCCAGTACTTC
d_gene: NA; abundance: once; j_gene: TRBJ2-5; v_gene: TRBV18; CDR3aa: CASSPDPLQTQYF; CDR3nt: TGTGCCAGCTCACCCGACCCCCTGCAGACCCAGTACTTC
d_gene: NA; abundance: few; j_gene: TRBJ1-2; v_gene: TRBV7-2; CDR3aa: CASSLALYGYTF; CDR3nt: TGTGCCAGCAGCTTAGCCCTGTATGGCTACACCTTC
d_gene: TRBD1; abundance: few; j_gene: TRBJ2-3; v_gene: TRBV25-1; CDR3aa: CASSEYFGQGTDTQYF; CDR3nt: TGTGCCAGCAGTGAATATTTTGGACAGGGGACAGATACGCAGTATTTT
d_gene: NA; abundance: NA; j_gene: TRBJ1-1; v_gene: TRBV29-1; CDR3aa: CSASHGGLNTEAFF; CDR3nt: TGCAGCGCCTCTCATGGGGGGCTTAACACTGAAGCTTTCTTT
d_gene: NA; abundance: few; j_gene: TRBJ2-1; v_gene: TRBV12-3/TRBV12-4; CDR3aa: CASSWSYNEQFF; CDR3nt: TGTGCCAGCAGTTGGTCCTACAATGAGCAGTTCTTC
d_gene: NA; abundance: NA; j_gene: TRBJ2-1; v_gene: TRBV5-1; CDR3aa: CASSGGLGYNEQFF; CDR3nt: TGCGCCAGCAGCGGTGGGCTAGGTTACAATGAGCAGTTCTTC
d_gene: TRBD2; abundance: NA; j_gene: TRBJ2-1; v_gene: TRBV27; CDR3aa: CASSPAGGGRNEQFF; CDR3nt: TGTGCCAGCAGTCCAGCGGGAGGTGGTCGGAATGAGCAGTTCTTC
d_gene: NA; abundance: once; j_gene: TRBJ1-1; v_gene: TRBV29-1; CDR3aa: CSAARRGEGTEAFF; CDR3nt: TGCAGCGCCGCCAGGAGGGGAGAGGGCACTGAAGCTTTCTTT
d_gene: TRBD2; abundance: few; j_gene: TRBJ2-1; v_gene: TRBV29-1; CDR3aa: CSVDGTRYNEQFF; CDR3nt: TGCAGCGTTGATGGGACTAGATACAATGAGCAGTTCTTC
d_gene: NA; abundance: NA; j_gene: TRBJ2-1; v_gene: TRBV5-5; CDR3aa: CASSLAVGSGNNEQFF; CDR3nt: TGTGCCAGCAGCTTGGCCGTGGGTAGCGGCAACAATGAGCAGTTCTTC
d_gene: NA; abundance: NA; j_gene: TRBJ2-5; v_gene: TRBV20-1; CDR3aa: CSARPGGGTETQYF; CDR3nt: TGCAGTGCTAGACCCGGCGGCGGGACGGAGACCCAGTACTTC
d_gene: NA; abundance: NA; j_gene: TRBJ2-5; v_gene: TRBV29-1; CDR3aa: CSVGGQIQETQYF; CDR3nt: TGCAGCGTCGGAGGACAGATCCAAGAGACCCAGTACTTC
d_gene: NA; abundance: few; j_gene: TRBJ1-1; v_gene: TRBV7-2; CDR3aa: CASSLVATSMNTEAFF; CDR3nt: TGTGCCAGCAGCTTAGTGGCGACCTCCATGAACACTGAAGCTTTCTTT
d_gene: TRBD2; abundance: NA; j_gene: TRBJ2-7; v_gene: TRBV5-1; CDR3aa: CASSLAGLAGDYEQYF; CDR3nt: TGCGCCAGCAGCTTGGCAGGACTAGCGGGAGACTACGAGCAGTACTTC
d_gene: TRBD1; abundance: NA; j_gene: TRBJ2-7; v_gene: TRBV18; CDR3aa: CASSPGTGAEQYF; CDR3nt: TGTGCCAGCTCACCCGGGACAGGGGCCGAGCAGTACTTC
d_gene: TRBD2; abundance: NA; j_gene: TRBJ2-5; v_gene: TRBV9; CDR3aa: CASSGGLAGVYNEQYF; CDR3nt: TGTGCCAGCAGCGGGGGACTAGCGGGAGTTTACAATGAGCAGTACTTC
d_gene: TRBD1; abundance: NA; j_gene: TRBJ1-2; v_gene: TRBV27; CDR3aa: CASSLSPGGDYGYTF; CDR3nt: TGTGCCAGCAGTTTGAGTCCAGGGGGCGACTATGGCTACACCTTC